The table lists the clone carrying this T cell receptor beta chain with a few counts. The sample originates from a study of T cells after yellow fever vaccination. As for the study in general: Some fractions had low cell numbers, and these were prepared with SMART-Seq v4 Ultra Low Input.

TCRdb ran MiXCR on the 5' RACE reads and lists one entry per CDR3 protein. The sample has hundreds of thousands of distinct CDR3 sequences; roughly an eighth are singletons. The source was CD4+ T cells sorted from PBMCs, collected 15 days after the yellow fever booster vaccination. The sequence derives from a man in his late teens or twenties who received the YFV17D yellow fever vaccine.

CDR3 coding DNA: TGCGCCAGCAGCCAAGAATCGCGGCAGAGCTATGGCTACACCTTC. Protein sequence: CASSQESRQSYGYTF. This chain joins TRBV4-1 and TRBJ1-2, with D uncertain. Germline-derived CDR1 and CDR2 are MGHRA and YSYEKL. Trimming stripped 0 bases from V and 4 bases from J, with 12 bases between. This CDR3 is 15 amino acids long.